This T cell receptor beta chain was identified during a study of post-analysis software for immune sequencing data. Study-wide context: Both relapsing-remitting and secondary progressive multiple sclerosis featured among the disease courses, as did progressive-relapsing multiple sclerosis.

Germline V lookup: CDR1 MNHEY, CDR2 SVGAGI. Losses at the gene ends were 0 bases for V and 6 bases for J; bases not matched to a gene: 5. CDR3 size: 16 residues. In this sample, this clonotype turned up once. What it binds is unknown. Study-level results: The normalized Chao1 diversity of multiple sclerosis patients was significantly lower than that of controls. Patients carried roughly five TRBV segments more frequently than controls did, and TRBV5-6, TRBV5-1 and TRBV20-1 were among them.

The TCR beta cDNA libraries contained unique molecular identifiers. TCRdb recomputed calls from the PCR reads with MiXCR, one row per CDR3 protein. The sample shows more than 450,000 distinct CDR3 sequences, 30% to 40% of them seen only once. The specimen was blood. The sequence came from a girl aged 2-17 years with multiple sclerosis. The chain carries TRBV6-5 and TRBJ2-2, with TRBD1 matching over 9 bases. The CDR3 DNA is TGTGCCAGCAGTTACTCACGGACAGGGGTGCCCGGGGAGCTGTTTTTT. Its protein is CASSYSRTGVPGELFF.